A selection of T cell receptor beta chains follows, all from one sample in a study of T cell responses to AZD1222 COVID-19 vaccine. Only in-frame clones appear in the TCRdb table, and some are missing; sequencing was by immunoSEQ multiplex PCR. Altogether fewer than 200,000 clones are present, approximately 92% being singletons, with the ten largest covering 8.5% to 12%. Source: peripheral blood, taken on day 0 of AZD1222 vaccination. The receptor source for this set is an adult in good health. The CDR3 runs from the conserved cysteine through the conserved F or W. A D gene is named only where the DNA matches it firmly. Not all rows give a size; the values are once, few, many and, for expanded clones, a class.

v_gene	d_gene	abundance	j_gene	CDR3aa	CDR3nt
TRBV7-6	TRBD1	NA	TRBJ2-1	CASSPWGQGKNEQFF	TGTGCCAGCAGCCCGTGGGGACAGGGTAAAAATGAGCAGTTCTTC
TRBV2	NA	NA	TRBJ1-6	CASTLSGRLGSPLHF	TGTGCCAGCACTCTAAGCGGACGATTGGGTTCACCCCTCCACTTT
TRBV3-1/TRBV3-2	TRBD1	NA	TRBJ1-1	CASSQKDREAEAFF	TGTGCCAGCAGCCAAAAAGACAGGGAGGCTGAAGCTTTCTTT
TRBV5-1	NA	NA	TRBJ2-2	CASNVRPANTGELFF	TGCGCCAGCAATGTCAGGCCCGCGAACACCGGGGAGCTGTTTTTT
TRBV6-5	NA	NA	TRBJ1-2	CASSNDGYTF	TGTGCCAGCAGTAACGATGGCTACACCTTC
TRBV7-9	NA	NA	TRBJ2-7	CASSPTGFSYEQYF	TGTGCCAGCAGCCCGACAGGATTCTCCTACGAGCAGTACTTC
TRBV5-5	NA	NA	TRBJ1-2	CASSLVSSYGYTF	TGTGCCAGCAGCTTGGTCTCTTCCTATGGCTACACCTTC
TRBV30	NA	NA	TRBJ2-5	CAWSPGQETQYF	TGTGCCTGGAGTCCAGGGCAAGAGACCCAGTACTTC
TRBV9	NA	NA	TRBJ1-1	CASSPGSVPEAFF	TGTGCCAGCAGCCCGGGTTCGGTACCTGAAGCTTTCTTT
TRBV5-1	TRBD1	NA	TRBJ1-4	CASSLERGLPNEKLFF	TGCGCCAGCAGCTTGGAAAGGGGGCTTCCTAATGAAAAACTGTTTTTT
TRBV7-9	TRBD1	NA	TRBJ2-7	CASSLTGEVYEQYF	TGTGCCAGCAGCTTAACAGGGGAAGTATACGAGCAGTACTTC
TRBV10-3	TRBD1	NA	TRBJ1-2	CAISGDRGYGYTF	TGTGCCATCAGTGGGGACAGAGGCTATGGCTACACCTTC
TRBV10-1	NA	NA	TRBJ1-1	CASSSSGRMNTEAFF	TGCGCCAGCAGCTCCTCGGGACGGATGAACACTGAAGCTTTCTTT
TRBV5-6	TRBD2	NA	TRBJ2-1	CASSPGLAGVYEQFF	TGTGCCAGCAGTCCAGGACTAGCGGGAGTTTATGAGCAGTTCTTC
TRBV10-3	TRBD1	once	TRBJ2-7	CAISVKNRDRGDSGYEQYF	TGTGCCATCAGTGTTAAAAACCGGGACAGGGGGGATAGCGGATACGAGCAGTACTTC
TRBV19	TRBD1	NA	TRBJ1-4	CASRPTGTGVEKLFF	TGTGCCAGTAGGCCAACCGGGACAGGGGTTGAAAAACTGTTTTTT
TRBV4-2	NA	NA	TRBJ1-6	CASSQDRDSPLHF	TGTGCCAGCAGCCAAGATAGGGATTCACCCCTCCACTTT
TRBV4-1	NA	NA	TRBJ1-1	CASSQALPTEAFF	TGCGCCAGCAGCCAAGCCTTGCCCACTGAAGCTTTCTTT
TRBV18	TRBD1	few	TRBJ1-2	CASSPARTGDGYTF	TGTGCCAGCTCGCCGGCCCGGACAGGGGATGGCTACACCTTC
TRBV28	NA	NA	TRBJ1-6	CASRPENSPLHF	TGTGCCAGCAGGCCAGAGAATTCACCCCTCCACTTT
TRBV19	TRBD1	NA	TRBJ2-2	CASSIAPLFQGAGGELFF	TGTGCCAGTAGTATAGCCCCCTTGTTTCAGGGGGCTGGCGGGGAGCTGTTTTTT
TRBV4-1	NA	NA	TRBJ1-1	CASSQNTAGNTEAFF	TGCGCCAGCAGCCAAAACACGGCGGGGAACACTGAAGCTTTCTTT
TRBV18	TRBD2	NA	TRBJ2-3	CASSPGTREIRYF	TGTGCCAGCTCTCCCGGGACTAGGGAGATTCGGTATTTT
TRBV20-1	NA	NA	TRBJ2-7	CSHWELNEQYF	TGCAGTCACTGGGAACTCAACGAGCAGTACTTC
TRBV7-9	NA	NA	TRBJ1-1	CASQGGSTEAFF	TGTGCCAGCCAGGGAGGAAGCACTGAAGCTTTCTTT
TRBV19	NA	once	TRBJ2-3	CASSSGPGTDTQYF	TGTGCCAGTAGCTCGGGGCCGGGGACAGATACGCAGTATTTT
TRBV15	NA	NA	TRBJ1-1	CATSMQLLAGLRNTEAFF	TGTGCCACCAGCATGCAACTACTCGCCGGCTTAAGGAACACTGAAGCTTTCTTT
TRBV3-1/TRBV3-2	NA	NA	TRBJ1-2	CASSPPIGVTYGYTF	TGTGCCAGCAGCCCCCCAATAGGGGTAACCTATGGCTACACCTTC
TRBV19	NA	NA	TRBJ2-4	CASSIDLNHYTGIQYF	TGTGCCAGTAGTATAGACCTAAACCATTACACAGGCATTCAGTACTTC
TRBV6-1	NA	NA	TRBJ1-3	CASSEQGRMSGNTIYF	TGTGCCAGCAGTGAACAGGGGCGTATGTCTGGAAACACCATATATTTT
TRBV7-3	NA	NA	TRBJ2-6	CASSFSSGANVLTF	TGTGCCAGCAGCTTTAGCTCTGGGGCCAACGTCCTGACTTTC
TRBV29-1	NA	once	TRBJ2-1	CSVEEGWYPSYNEQFF	TGCAGCGTTGAAGAGGGATGGTATCCATCCTACAATGAGCAGTTCTTC
TRBV5-1	NA	once	TRBJ1-1	CASSLALMGEAFF	TGCGCCAGCAGCTTGGCTTTGATGGGGGAAGCTTTCTTT
TRBV10-3	NA	once	TRBJ2-1	CAISDPRVRSYNEQFF	TGTGCCATCAGCGACCCCAGGGTCCGTTCCTACAATGAGCAGTTCTTC
TRBV12-3/TRBV12-4	NA	few	TRBJ1-5	CASSSGINQPQHF	TGTGCCAGCAGCTCGGGGATCAATCAGCCCCAGCATTTT
TRBV6-1	NA	once	TRBJ1-2	CASSESRVSASYGYTF	TGTGCCAGCAGTGAATCTAGGGTCTCTGCTTCCTATGGCTACACCTTC
TRBV6-5	TRBD1	NA	TRBJ1-1	CASIQGGGWGTEAFF	TGTGCCAGCATCCAGGGGGGGGGATGGGGCACTGAAGCTTTCTTT
TRBV10-2	NA	once	TRBJ1-2	CASSRDGNNYGYTF	TGCGCCAGCAGCCGGGACGGGAATAACTATGGCTACACCTTC
TRBV7-2	TRBD2	few	TRBJ2-1	CASSSRTSGSYNEQFF	TGTGCCAGCAGCTCCCGGACTAGCGGGAGTTACAATGAGCAGTTCTTC
TRBV11-2	TRBD2	NA	TRBJ2-2	CASSPPGSGANTGELFF	TGTGCCAGCAGCCCCCCCGGTAGCGGGGCAAACACCGGGGAGCTGTTTTTT
TRBV19	NA	NA	TRBJ1-1	CASFLTPNTEAFF	TGTGCCAGTTTTCTCACCCCTAACACTGAAGCTTTCTTT
TRBV18	NA	NA	TRBJ2-2	CASSPFPRGAGELFF	TGTGCCAGCTCACCCTTCCCGCGCGGCGCCGGGGAGCTGTTTTTT
TRBV7-8	NA	NA	TRBJ1-1	CASKIDSKNMNTEAFF	TGTGCCAGCAAAATAGACAGCAAAAACATGAACACTGAAGCTTTCTTT
TRBV7-8	TRBD2	NA	TRBJ2-1	CASSLDSGGARGYNEQFF	TGTGCCAGCAGCTTAGATAGCGGGGGGGCCAGGGGCTACAATGAGCAGTTCTTC
TRBV7-6	TRBD2	NA	TRBJ2-7	CASSWGTSGRTEQYF	TGTGCCAGCAGTTGGGGGACTAGCGGGAGGACCGAGCAGTACTTC
TRBV24-1	NA	NA	TRBJ1-2	CATSVDSLYGYTF	TGTGCCACCAGTGTGGACAGCCTCTATGGCTACACCTTC
TRBV7-2	NA	NA	TRBJ1-2	CASRQTGAIYGYTF	TGTGCCAGCAGGCAGACCGGGGCGATCTATGGCTACACCTTC
TRBV24-1	TRBD1	once	TRBJ1-2	CATSDRGTGDYGYTF	TGTGCCACCAGTGACCGTGGGACAGGAGACTATGGCTACACCTTC
TRBV14	NA	NA	TRBJ1-4	CASSHLGEKLFF	TGTGCCAGCAGCCATCTTGGTGAAAAACTGTTTTTT